The rows below give T cell receptor beta chains drawn from one sample of a study of beta chain features in type 1 diabetes. Sequencing was performed with immunoSEQ multiplex PCR; in TCRdb, only in-frame clones are kept and a portion is missing. Among fewer than 250,000 clones listed, 9.6% were seen once. Source material: naive CD4+ T cells from blood. The receptors shown here come from a woman between 18 and 29 years old in good health. Each CDR3 is given with its conserved first and last residue.

j_call v_call cdr3_aa
TRBJ1-2 TRBV9 CASSVGAGSLDHYGYTF
TRBJ2-3 TRBV29-1 CSVEVPAALAGADTQYF
TRBJ1-2 TRBV25-1 CASSIGGTGATSPGYTF
TRBJ2-1 TRBV11-2 CASSLRRTSGMGYEQFF
TRBJ2-4 TRBV4-1 CASSQAGPLAKNIQYF
TRBJ2-3 TRBV6-4 CASSVLAGGTDTQYF
TRBJ2-2 TRBV7-2 CASSPVMSGMNTGELFF
TRBJ2-7 TRBV7-9 CASSQGLAGYEQYF
TRBJ1-2 TRBV25-1 CASSEYEGGRRSYGYTF
TRBJ1-2 TRBV30 CAWTLAGGANYGYTF
TRBJ1-4 TRBV4-1 CASSYDPSQKNEKLFF
TRBJ1-1 TRBV19 CATNQEGMNTEAFF
TRBJ1-1 TRBV10-3 CASHPGGFHTEAFF
TRBJ2-7 TRBV19 CASSARRGVTYEQYF
TRBJ1-1 TRBV27 CASRRTGLVTDTEAFF